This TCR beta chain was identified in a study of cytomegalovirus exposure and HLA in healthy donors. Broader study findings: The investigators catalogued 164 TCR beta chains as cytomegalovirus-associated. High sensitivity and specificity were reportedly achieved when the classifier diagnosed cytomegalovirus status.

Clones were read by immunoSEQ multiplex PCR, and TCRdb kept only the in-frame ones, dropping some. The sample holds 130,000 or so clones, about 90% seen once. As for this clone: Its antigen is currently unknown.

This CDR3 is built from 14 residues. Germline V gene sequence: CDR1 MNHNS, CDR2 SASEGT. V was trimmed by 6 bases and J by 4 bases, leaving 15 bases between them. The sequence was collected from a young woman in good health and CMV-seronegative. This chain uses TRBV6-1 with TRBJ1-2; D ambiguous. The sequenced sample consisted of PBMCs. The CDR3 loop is CASSIDLTSYGYTF. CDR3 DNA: TGTGCCAGCAGCATCGACTTGACCAGCTATGGCTACACCTTC.